A single TCR beta chain is shown here with its context. Germline and junction disagree at one end, which may indicate a read error. The entry originates in a study of blood T cell repertoires in COVID-19. Produced via immunoSEQ multiplex PCR; TCRdb's table is partial and in-frame only. The sample holds 350,000 to 450,000 clones, about 91% seen once. CDR3 length: 15 amino acids. Germline V gives CDR1 SGHTA, CDR2 FQGTGA. The chain combines TRBV7-3 with TRBJ2-1; tentatively, D is TRBD1 (6 bases). The receptor was isolated from a woman aged 40 to 50 with COVID-19, enrolled during active disease. Sequenced sample: peripheral blood. The CDR3 region is CASSLFQGSFNEQFF. The CDR3 coding sequence is TGTGCCAGCAGCTTATTCCAGGGGTCCTTCAATGAGCAGTTCTTC.